This TCR beta chain derives from a study of T cells in Graves' hyperthyroidism and ophthalmopathy. Overall study context: Before any treatment, at initial diagnosis, peripheral blood was collected. Study findings and constraints: The model anticipated ophthalmopathy a median around six months pre-onset.

RNA transcripts were the template for amplifying TCR beta CDR3 regions. The primer set for the first-round RT-PCR of the TCR CDR3 was HTBI. TCRdb re-derived calls from the multiplex PCR reads in MiXCR, one entry per CDR3 protein. The table records 500,000 to 650,000 distinct CDR3 sequences, about 20% of them present only once. This CDR3 region has 13 residues. V dropped 5 bases and J dropped 4; count of bases not matched to a gene: 4. Germline-derived CDR1 and CDR2 are SNHLY and FYNNEI. Ophthalmopathy in the patients scored at least 3 on Clinical Activity Score and at least 4 on NOSPECS grade, lasting under 3 months. Using around 10 ml of fresh peripheral blood, PBMCs were prepared. This clonotype was seen many times. Its target is not known.

Input material: blood. The source is a man between 40 and 49 years old with Graves' ophthalmopathy. The chain has TRBV2 and TRBJ1-2, with TRBD1 matching over 7 bases. The chain's CDR3 is CASSTGTVYGYTF. CDR3 bases: TGTGCCAGCAGTACCGGGACAGTCTATGGCTACACCTTC.